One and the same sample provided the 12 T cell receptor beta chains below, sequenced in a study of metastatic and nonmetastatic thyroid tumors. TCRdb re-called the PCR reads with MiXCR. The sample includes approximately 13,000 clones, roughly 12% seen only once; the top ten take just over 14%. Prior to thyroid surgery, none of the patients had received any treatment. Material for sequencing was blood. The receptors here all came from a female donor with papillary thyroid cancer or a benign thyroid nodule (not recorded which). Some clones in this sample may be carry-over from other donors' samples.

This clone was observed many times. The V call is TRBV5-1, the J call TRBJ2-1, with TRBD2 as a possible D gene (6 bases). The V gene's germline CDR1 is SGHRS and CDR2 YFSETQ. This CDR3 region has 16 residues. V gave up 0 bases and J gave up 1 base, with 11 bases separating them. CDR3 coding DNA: TGCGCCAGCAGCTTGGACGGGACTCCTTCCTACAATGAGCAGTTCTTC. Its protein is CASSLDGTPSYNEQFF.

CDR3 nucleotides: TGTGCCAGCAGCTTAGCCCCAGGGGACGGCTACACCTTC. It encodes CASSLAPGDGYTF. The rearrangement uses TRBV7-9 and TRBJ1-2; TRBD1 is a possible D gene (6 bases). Germline assignment: CDR1 SEHNR and CDR2 FQNEAQ (reference sequence). V gave up 0 bases and J gave up 8 bases, with 10 bases separating them. This CDR3 has 13 amino acids.

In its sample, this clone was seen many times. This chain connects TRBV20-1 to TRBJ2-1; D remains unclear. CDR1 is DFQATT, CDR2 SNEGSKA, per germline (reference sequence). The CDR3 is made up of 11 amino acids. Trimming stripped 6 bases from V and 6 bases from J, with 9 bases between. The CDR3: CSASYFNEQFF. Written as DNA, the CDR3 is TGCAGTGCCAGCTATTTCAATGAGCAGTTCTTC.

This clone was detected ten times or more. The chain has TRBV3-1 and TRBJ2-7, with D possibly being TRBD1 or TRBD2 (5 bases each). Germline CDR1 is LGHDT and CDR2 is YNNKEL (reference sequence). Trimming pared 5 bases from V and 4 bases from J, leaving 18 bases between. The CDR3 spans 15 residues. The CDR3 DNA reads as TGTGCCAGCAGCAGCCCGGGGCAGCCCCCGTACGAGCAGTACTTC. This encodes CASSSPGQPPYEQYF.

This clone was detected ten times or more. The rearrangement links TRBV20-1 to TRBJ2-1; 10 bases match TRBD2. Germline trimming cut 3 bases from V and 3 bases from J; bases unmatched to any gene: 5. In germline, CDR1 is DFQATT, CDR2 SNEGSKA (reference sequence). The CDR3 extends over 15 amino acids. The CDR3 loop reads CSASGTSARYNEQFF. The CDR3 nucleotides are TGCAGTGCTAGCGGGACTAGCGCCCGCTACAATGAGCAGTTCTTC.

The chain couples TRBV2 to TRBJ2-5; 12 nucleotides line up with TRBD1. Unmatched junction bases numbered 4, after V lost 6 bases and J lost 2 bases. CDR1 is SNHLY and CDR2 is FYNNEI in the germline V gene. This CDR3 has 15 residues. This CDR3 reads CASRGTGGFQETQYF. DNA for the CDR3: TGTGCCAGCAGAGGGACAGGGGGCTTTCAAGAGACCCAGTACTTC. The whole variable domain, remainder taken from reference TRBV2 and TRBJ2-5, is EPEVTQTPSHQVTQMGQEVILRCVPISNHLYFYWYRQILGQKVEFLVSFYNNEISEKSEIFDDQFSVERPDGSNFTLKIRSTKLEDSAMYFCASRGTGGFQETQYFGPGTRLLVL.

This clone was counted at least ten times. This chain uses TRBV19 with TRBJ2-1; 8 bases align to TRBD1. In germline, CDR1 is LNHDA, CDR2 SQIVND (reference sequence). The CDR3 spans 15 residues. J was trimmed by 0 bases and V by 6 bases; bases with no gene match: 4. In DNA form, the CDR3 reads TGTGCCAGTAGAACAGGGGGGACCTCCTACAATGAGCAGTTCTTC. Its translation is CASRTGGTSYNEQFF.

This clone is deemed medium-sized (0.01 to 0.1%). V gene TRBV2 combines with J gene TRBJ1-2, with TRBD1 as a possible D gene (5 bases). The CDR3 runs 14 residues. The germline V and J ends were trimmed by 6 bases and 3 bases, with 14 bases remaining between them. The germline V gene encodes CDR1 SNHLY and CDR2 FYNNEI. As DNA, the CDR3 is TGTGCCAGCAGGGGGGACGGGGTTTACTATGGCTACACCTTC. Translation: CASRGDGVYYGYTF. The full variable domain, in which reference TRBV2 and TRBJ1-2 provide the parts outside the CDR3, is EPEVTQTPSHQVTQMGQEVILRCVPISNHLYFYWYRQILGQKVEFLVSFYNNEISEKSEIFDDQFSVERPDGSNFTLKIRSTKLEDSAMYFCASRGDGVYYGYTFGSGTRLTVV.

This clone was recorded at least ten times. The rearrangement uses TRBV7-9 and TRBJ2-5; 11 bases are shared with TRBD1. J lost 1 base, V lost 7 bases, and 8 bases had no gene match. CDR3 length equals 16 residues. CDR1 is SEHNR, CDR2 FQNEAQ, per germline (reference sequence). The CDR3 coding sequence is TGTGCCAGCAACACCGGGACAGGGGGAATCCAAGAGACCCAGTACTTC. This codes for CASNTGTGGIQETQYF.

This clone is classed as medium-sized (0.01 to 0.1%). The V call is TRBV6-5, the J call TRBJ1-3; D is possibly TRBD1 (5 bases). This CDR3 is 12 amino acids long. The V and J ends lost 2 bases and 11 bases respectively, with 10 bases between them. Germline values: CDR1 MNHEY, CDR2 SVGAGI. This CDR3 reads CASSYDTRAIYF. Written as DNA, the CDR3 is TGTGCCAGCAGTTACGACACCAGGGCCATATATTTT.

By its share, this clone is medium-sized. The CDR3 region is CASSPPDTYGYTF. The DNA for the CDR3 is TGTGCCAGCAGCCCCCCGGACACTTATGGCTACACCTTC. The rearrangement uses TRBV11-3 and TRBJ1-2, with D possibly matching TRBD1 (5 bases). The CDR3 contains 13 residues. CDR1 and CDR2 (germline): SGHNT, YENEEA. V shed 5 bases and J shed 5 bases, with 12 bases lying between them.

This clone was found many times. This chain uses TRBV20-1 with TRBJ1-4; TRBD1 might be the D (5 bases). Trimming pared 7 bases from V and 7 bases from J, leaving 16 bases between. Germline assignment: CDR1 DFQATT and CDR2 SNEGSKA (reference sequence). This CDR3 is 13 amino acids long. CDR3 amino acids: CSGDPCVAEKLFF. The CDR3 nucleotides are TGCAGTGGGGACCCCTGCGTGGCTGAAAAACTGTTTTTT.